The present TCR beta chain was sequenced within a study of blood T cells in healthy people across ages. Study-wide findings and caveats: As naive T cell percentage varied, TCR beta diversity correlated strongly with it. Estimated diversity, derived from one million T cells, was regarded as an underestimate.

This clonotype was counted a few times. The antigen is unknown. The second PCR ran about 6 to 12 cycles with a sample-barcoded 5' primer and J-beta primers. MiXCR, applied by TCRdb to the 5' RACE reads, yields one record per CDR3 protein. The table lists approximately 1,700,000 distinct CDR3 sequences, about two fifths of them singletons. Germline CDR1 MDHEN, CDR2 SYDVKM. Trimming took off 4 bases at V and 6 bases at J, with 15 bases between the two ends. The CDR3 spans 14 residues. Donor samples were obtained from healthy Caucasian individuals from Russia, aged about 6 to 100. The rearrangement uses TRBV28 and TRBJ1-1; D may be TRBD1 (6 bases). The source of this sequence is a human donor in good health. Material for sequencing was blood. CDR3 in amino acids: CASSYRLGASEAFF. CDR3 sequence (DNA): TGTGCCAGCAGTTATCGATTGGGGGCCTCTGAAGCTTTCTTT.